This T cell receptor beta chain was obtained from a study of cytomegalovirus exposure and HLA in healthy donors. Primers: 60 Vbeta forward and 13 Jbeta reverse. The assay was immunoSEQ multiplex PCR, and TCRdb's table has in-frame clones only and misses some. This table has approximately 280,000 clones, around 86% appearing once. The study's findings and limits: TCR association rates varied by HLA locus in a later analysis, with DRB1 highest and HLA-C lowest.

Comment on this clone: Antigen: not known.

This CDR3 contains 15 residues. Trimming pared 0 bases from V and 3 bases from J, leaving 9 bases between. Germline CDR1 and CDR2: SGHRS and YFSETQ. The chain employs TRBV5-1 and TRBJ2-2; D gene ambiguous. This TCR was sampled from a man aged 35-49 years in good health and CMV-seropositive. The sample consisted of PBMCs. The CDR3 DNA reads TGCGCCAGCAGCTTGGGCCACCGAGACACCGGGGAGCTGTTTTTT. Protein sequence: CASSLGHRDTGELFF.